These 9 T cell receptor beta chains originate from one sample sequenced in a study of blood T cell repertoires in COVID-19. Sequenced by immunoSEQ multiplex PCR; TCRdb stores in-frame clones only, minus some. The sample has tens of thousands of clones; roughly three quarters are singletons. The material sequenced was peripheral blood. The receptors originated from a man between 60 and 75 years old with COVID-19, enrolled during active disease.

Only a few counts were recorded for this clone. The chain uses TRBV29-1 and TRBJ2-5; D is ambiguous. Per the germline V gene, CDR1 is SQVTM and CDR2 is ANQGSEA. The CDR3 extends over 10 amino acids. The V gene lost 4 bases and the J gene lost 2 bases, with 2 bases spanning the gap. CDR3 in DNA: TGCAGCGTTGCGCAAGAGACCCAGTACTTC. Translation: CSVAQETQYF.

The CDR3 sequence: CASSPGQNYGYTF. DNA of the CDR3: TGCGCCAGCAGCCCCGGACAGAACTATGGCTACACCTTC. The chain joins TRBV4-1 to TRBJ1-2, with D maybe TRBD1 (6 bases). Trimming left V 4 bases short and J 2 bases short, with 8 bases between. The CDR3 loop spans 13 amino acids. The V gene's germline CDR1 is MGHRA and CDR2 YSYEKL.

The CDR3 region is CASSLRLAGGDEQFF. For the CDR3, the DNA is TGTGCCAGCAGCTTAAGACTAGCAGGTGGGGATGAGCAGTTCTTC. This sequence joins TRBV7-9 and TRBJ2-1, with TRBD2 identical over 7 bases. The CDR3 is made up of 15 amino acids. After removal of 2 bases from V and 8 bases from J, the junction contained 9 bases not matched to a gene. Germline V CDR1 and CDR2: SEHNR, FQNEAQ (reference sequence). The variable domain in full, completed from reference TRBV7-9 and TRBJ2-1, reads DTGVSQNPRHKITKRGQNVTFRCDPISEHNRLYWYRQTLGQGPEFLTYFQNEAQLEKSRLLSDRFSAERPKGSFSTLEIQRTEQGDSAMYLCASSLRLAGGDEQFFGPGTRLTVL.

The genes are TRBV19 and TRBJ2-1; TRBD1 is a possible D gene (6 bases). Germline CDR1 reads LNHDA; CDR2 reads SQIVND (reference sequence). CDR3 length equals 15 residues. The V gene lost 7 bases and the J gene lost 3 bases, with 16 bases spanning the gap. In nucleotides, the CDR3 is TGTGCCAGTACTTTACTCGGGACAAACTACAATGAGCAGTTCTTC. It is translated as CASTLLGTNYNEQFF.

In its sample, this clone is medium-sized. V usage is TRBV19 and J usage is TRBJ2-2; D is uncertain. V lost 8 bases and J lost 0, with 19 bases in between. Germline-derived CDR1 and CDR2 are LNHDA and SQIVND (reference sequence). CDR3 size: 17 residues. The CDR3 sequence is CASRALVGPSNTGELFF. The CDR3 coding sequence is TGTGCCAGTCGCGCACTGGTTGGGCCTTCGAACACCGGGGAGCTGTTTTTT.

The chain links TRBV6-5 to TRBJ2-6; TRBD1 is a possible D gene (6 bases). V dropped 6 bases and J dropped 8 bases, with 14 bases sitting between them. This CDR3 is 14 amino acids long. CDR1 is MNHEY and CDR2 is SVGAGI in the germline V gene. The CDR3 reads CASRGRGGTNVLTF. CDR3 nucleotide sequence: TGTGCCAGCAGGGGAAGAGGGGGTACCAACGTCCTGACTTTC.

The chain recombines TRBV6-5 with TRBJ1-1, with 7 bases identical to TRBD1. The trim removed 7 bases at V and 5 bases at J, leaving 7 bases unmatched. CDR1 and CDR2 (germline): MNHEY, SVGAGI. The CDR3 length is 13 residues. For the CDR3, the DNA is TGTGCCAGCATTCGGACAGGCGGTACTGAAGCTTTCTTT. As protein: CASIRTGGTEAFF.

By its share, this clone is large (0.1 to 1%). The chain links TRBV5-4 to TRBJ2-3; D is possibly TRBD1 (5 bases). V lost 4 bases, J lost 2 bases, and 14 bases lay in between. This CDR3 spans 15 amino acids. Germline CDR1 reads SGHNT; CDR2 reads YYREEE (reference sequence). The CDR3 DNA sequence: TGTGCCAGCAGCCCCGGACACACGGTCACAGATACGCAGTATTTT. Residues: CASSPGHTVTDTQYF.

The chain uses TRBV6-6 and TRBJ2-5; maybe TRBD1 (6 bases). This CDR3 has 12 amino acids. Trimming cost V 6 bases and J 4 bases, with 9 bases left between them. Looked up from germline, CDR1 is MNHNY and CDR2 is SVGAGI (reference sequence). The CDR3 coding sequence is TGTGCCAGCAGCCAGGACAGAGAGACCCAGTACTTC. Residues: CASSQDRETQYF.